A single sample gave rise to the 32 T cell receptor beta chains below, sequenced in a study of OX40 agonist ivuxolimab in advanced cancers. Sequencing was performed with immunoSEQ multiplex PCR; in TCRdb, only in-frame clones are kept and a portion is missing. In the table there are about 49,000 clones, 85% of which are singletons. Specimen: CD4+ or CD8+ T cells sorted from blood, collected in a trial of the OX40 agonist ivuxolimab. Every receptor here comes from an adult with an advanced solid tumor such as melanoma, head and neck, liver or kidney cancer.

The chain links TRBV2 to TRBJ2-3; either TRBD1 or TRBD2 may supply D (7 bases each). This CDR3 is built from 17 residues. From germline, CDR1 is SNHLY and CDR2 FYNNEI. Trimming left V 1 base short and J 5 bases short, with 19 bases between. The CDR3 DNA follows: TGTGCCAGCAGTGAAGAGGGAGGGGGCCGTCTAGGAGATACGCAGTATTTT. Its protein product is CASSEEGGGRLGDTQYF.

This clone was seen only once. The J gene is TRBJ1-1, the V gene TRBV4-3; perhaps TRBD1 as D (5 bases). Per the germline V gene, CDR1 is LGHNA and CDR2 is YSLEER. Trimming pared 1 base from V and 4 bases from J, leaving 19 bases between. CDR3 length: 17 amino acids. CDR3 region: CASSQAYLSGVITEAFF. The CDR3 coding sequence is TGCGCCAGCAGCCAAGCCTACCTTTCGGGGGTTATCACTGAAGCTTTCTTT.

This chain joins TRBV6-1 and TRBJ1-3; D ambiguous. Germline V gene sequence: CDR1 MNHNS, CDR2 SASEGT. The CDR3 is made up of 15 amino acids. V was shortened by 6 bases and J by 1 base, with 13 bases between the two germline ends. Here the CDR3 reads CASRLIGPSGNTIYF. The CDR3 DNA reads TGTGCCAGCAGATTAATAGGACCTTCTGGAAACACCATATATTTT.

This clone came up once. DNA for the CDR3: TGTGCCAGCAGTGAAAAGCGGGGGGGCGCTGATACGCAGTATTTT. Protein sequence: CASSEKRGGADTQYF. The chain joins TRBV6-4 to TRBJ2-3, with 10 nucleotides matching TRBD2. V lost 3 bases and J lost 6; bases outside the gene matches: 6. This CDR3 comprises 15 residues. Germline V lookup: CDR1 MRHNA, CDR2 SNTAGT.

The chain combines TRBV9 with TRBJ2-7; 7 nucleotides match TRBD1. The length of the CDR3 is 13 residues. Germline V gene lookup returns CDR1 SGDLS and CDR2 YYNGEE. V was clipped by 7 bases and J by 2 bases; unmatched bases: 6. In DNA, the CDR3 is TGTGCCAGCGGGACAGAGACTGCCTACGAGCAGTACTTC. Translation: CASGTETAYEQYF.

The chain couples TRBV2 to TRBJ1-3, with TRBD1 matching 8 bases. The CDR3 is made up of 16 amino acids. Trimming at V came to 8 bases and at J to 0 bases, leaving 9 bases not matched to a gene. Germline V gene lookup returns CDR1 SNHLY and CDR2 FYNNEI. CDR3 in DNA: TGTGCCAGCGCGCCCGGGACAGGATACTCTGGAAACACCATATATTTT. Protein: CASAPGTGYSGNTIYF.

The genes are TRBV28 and TRBJ1-5; tentative D call: TRBD1 (5 bases). The CDR3 covers 15 residues. V was pared by 8 bases and J by 1 base, with 15 bases between. Looked up from germline, CDR1 is MDHEN and CDR2 is SYDVKM. The CDR3 region is CASVKQGVSNQPQHF. The CDR3 DNA follows: TGTGCCAGCGTTAAGCAGGGTGTGAGCAATCAGCCCCAGCATTTT.

The chain has TRBV5-1 and TRBJ1-2; 7 bases line up with TRBD1. Germline lookup yields CDR1 SGHRS and CDR2 YFSETQ. With V trimmed by 4 bases and J by 3 bases, 6 bases remained unmatched. There are 14 residues in the CDR3. This chain's CDR3 is CASSRTGTDYGYTF. In DNA form, the CDR3 reads TGCGCCAGCAGCCGAACCGGGACAGACTATGGCTACACCTTC.

The V gene is TRBV13, the J gene TRBJ2-2, with D possibly matching TRBD1 (6 bases). The CDR3 runs 14 residues. The V end lost 3 bases, the J end lost 8 bases, and 13 bases lay between the germline ends. Germline V gene data show CDR1 as PRHDT and CDR2 as FYEKMQ (reference sequence). The CDR3 sequence is CASSLTGRTGELFF. The CDR3 DNA follows: TGTGCCAGCAGCTTGACAGGTCGTACGGGGGAGCTGTTTTTT. Supplemented by reference TRBV13 and TRBJ2-2, the full variable domain reads AAGVIQSPRHLIKEKRETATLKCYPIPRHDTVYWYQQGPGQDPQFLISFYEKMQSDKGSIPDRFSAQQFSDYHSELNMSSLELGDSALYFCASSLTGRTGELFFGEGSRLTVL.

The rearrangement joins TRBV4-1 to TRBJ1-5, with 9 bases aligning to TRBD1. The germline gives CDR1 MGHRA, CDR2 YSYEKL. J gave up 5 bases and V 4 bases, and 3 bases lay outside the gene matches. The CDR3 loop spans 14 amino acids. In nucleotides, the CDR3 is TGCGCCAGCAGCCCGGGACAGGGATATCAGCCCCAGCATTTT. It specifies CASSPGQGYQPQHF.

This chain links TRBV9 with TRBJ2-2, with TRBD2 matching over 12 bases. Germline CDR1 reads SGDLS; CDR2 reads YYNGEE. The CDR3 runs 15 residues. Trimming took 7 bases from V and 4 from J; bases not matched to a gene: 5. The CDR3 bases are TGTGCCAGCGGATGGGGACTAGCGGGCACCGGGGAGCTGTTTTTT. It encodes CASGWGLAGTGELFF.

The chain carries TRBV4-3 and TRBJ2-1; D is uncertain. Germline V lookup: CDR1 LGHNA, CDR2 YSLEER. V lost 4 bases to trimming and J lost 5 bases, with 12 bases between them. The CDR3 consists of 14 residues. CDR3 in DNA: TGCGCCAGCAGCCTCCTTTTAGCTGACAATGAGCAGTTCTTC. Translated: CASSLLLADNEQFF.

CDR3 amino acids: CATRSYPGAWDSPLHF. The CDR3 region has the DNA TGTGCCACCAGGTCCTATCCCGGGGCCTGGGATTCACCCCTCCACTTT. The chain recombines TRBV15 with TRBJ1-6; D is possibly TRBD1 (5 bases). The CDR3 spans 16 residues. The V end lost 6 bases, the J end lost 8 bases, and 20 bases lay between the germline ends. Germline V gene lookup returns CDR1 LNHNV and CDR2 YYDKDF (reference sequence). Full variable domain (outside the CDR3, taken from reference TRBV15 and TRBJ1-6): DAMVIQNPRYQVTQFGKPVTLSCSQTLNHNVMYWYQQKSSQAPKLLFHYYDKDFNNEADTPDNFQSRRPNTSFCFLDIRSPGLGDTAMYLCATRSYPGAWDSPLHFGNGTRLTVT.

The chain is built from TRBV6-4 and TRBJ2-5; 7 bases fit TRBD1. Germline CDR1 is MRHNA and CDR2 is SNTAGT. V trimming: 5 bases; J trimming: 2 bases; junction bases outside the gene matches: 11. The CDR3 has 16 residues. For the CDR3, the DNA is TGTGCCAGCAGTCCAAATCGGGACAGCCTACAAGAGACCCAGTACTTC. The encoded protein is CASSPNRDSLQETQYF.

The CDR3 spells CASSSEFQRGTEAFF. The CDR3 region has the DNA TGTGCCAGCAGCTCGGAATTCCAGAGGGGAACTGAAGCTTTCTTT. The V and J genes are TRBV5-4 and TRBJ1-1; a possible D gene is TRBD1 (5 bases). CDR3 length: 15 amino acids. Germline CDR1 reads SGHNT; CDR2 reads YYREEE (reference sequence). Trimming shortened V by 3 bases and J by 5 bases, and 17 bases separated the two germline ends.

The chain recombines TRBV6-6 with TRBJ2-5, with no clear D. Trimming cost V 8 bases and J 5 bases, with 21 bases left between them. This CDR3 spans 15 amino acids. Germline V gene lookup returns CDR1 MNHNY and CDR2 SVGAGI (reference sequence). In nucleotides, the CDR3 is TGTGCCAGCTCTTTAACTGTAGGGTTGAAGGAGACCCAGTACTTC. Amino acids: CASSLTVGLKETQYF.

The J gene is TRBJ2-6, the V gene TRBV12-1; the table's D gene call, TRBD1, was not cross checked with the DNA. TRBV12-1 is a listed pseudogene. The CDR3 length is 14 residues. The CDR3 loop reads CASSLAPGANVLTF. The CDR3 DNA follows: TGTGCCAGCAGCTTGGCCCCTGGGGCCAACGTCCTGACTTTC.

The chain links TRBV9 to TRBJ2-1, with 7 bases fitting TRBD2. The CDR3 is 15 residues long. With 3 bases clipped from V and 5 bases from J, the junction kept 8 bases outside the gene matches. Germline V lookup: CDR1 SGDLS, CDR2 YYNGEE. The CDR3 reads CASSGGSGENNEQFF. In DNA form, the CDR3 reads TGTGCCAGCAGCGGTGGGAGCGGGGAGAACAATGAGCAGTTCTTC. Full variable domain (rest looked up from reference TRBV9 and TRBJ2-1): DSGVTQTPKHLITATGQRVTLRCSPRSGDLSVYWYQQSLDQGLQFLIQYYNGEERAKGNILERFSAQQFPDLHSELNLSSLELGDSALYFCASSGGSGENNEQFFGPGTRLTVL.

The V gene is TRBV4-2, the J gene TRBJ1-6; 7 nucleotides align to TRBD1. The CDR3 loop spans 16 amino acids. V lost 0 bases to trimming and J lost 9 bases; unmatched junction nucleotides: 8. Germline V gene data show CDR1 as LGHNA and CDR2 as YNFKEQ. The DNA of the CDR3 is TGTGCCAGCAGCCAAGAGGAGTGGGCAGGGGGTTCACCCCTCCACTTT. As protein: CASSQEEWAGGSPLHF.

This chain links TRBV6-1 with TRBJ1-6, with D unresolved. The CDR3 totals 15 residues. Trimming left V 6 bases short and J 1 base short, with 10 bases between. CDR1 and CDR2 from the germline V gene are MNHNS and SASEGT. The CDR3 DNA follows: TGTGCCAGCAGGGAGGACGCTTCCTATAATTCACCCCTCCACTTT. Its translation: CASREDASYNSPLHF.

V usage is TRBV30 and J usage is TRBJ2-1, with D uncertain. The CDR3 contains 12 residues. With 2 bases removed from V and 4 bases from J, the gap between germline ends came to 6 bases. Germline V CDR1 and CDR2: GTSNPN, SVGIG (reference sequence). CDR3 amino acids: CAWSTLYNEQFF. CDR3 coding DNA: TGTGCCTGGAGTACTCTTTACAATGAGCAGTTCTTC.

The rearrangement uses TRBV28 and TRBJ1-4; D uncertain. Trimming cost V 5 bases and J 0 bases, with 16 bases left between them. This CDR3 region has 17 residues. Germline assignment: CDR1 MDHEN and CDR2 SYDVKM. This chain's CDR3 is CASSPYLSLATNEKLFF. CDR3 DNA sequence: TGTGCCAGCAGTCCCTACCTATCACTTGCAACTAATGAAAAACTGTTTTTT.

V and J are TRBV18 and TRBJ2-5; the D gene could be TRBD1 or TRBD2 (5 bases each). The DNA end lines up better with TRBJ2-7; the J call may be wrong. Germline loops: CDR1 KGHSH, CDR2 LQKENI. The CDR3 covers 12 residues. CDR3 nucleotides: TGTGCCAGCTCACCGGGGACGAACGAGCAGTACTTC. Translating it yields CASSPGTNEQYF.

As regards this clone: Relative to the germline gene, one junction end is altered; a read error may explain this. Other nucleotide sequences in the sample specify the same CDR3. This chain uses TRBV6-5 with TRBJ1-1; tentatively, D is TRBD1 (5 bases). The CDR3 totals 15 residues. Germline CDR1 is MNHEY and CDR2 is SVGAGI. In nucleotides, the CDR3 is TGCGCCAGCAGTTACTCGACAACAGGCTTCACTGAAGCTTTCTTT. This sequence encodes CASSYSTTGFTEAFF.

J is TRBJ2-1 and V is TRBV15; D is uncertain. The CDR3 totals 11 residues. V lost 1 base to trimming and J lost 7 bases, with 2 bases between them. Germline V lookup: CDR1 LNHNV, CDR2 YYDKDF (reference sequence). The CDR3 sequence: CATSRANEQFF. The CDR3 DNA is TGTGCCACCAGCAGAGCAAATGAGCAGTTCTTC. Variable domain in full (rest from reference TRBV15 and TRBJ2-1): DAMVIQNPRYQVTQFGKPVTLSCSQTLNHNVMYWYQQKSSQAPKLLFHYYDKDFNNEADTPDNFQSRRPNTSFCFLDIRSPGLGDTAMYLCATSRANEQFFGPGTRLTVL.

The table lists this clone with a count of one. This chain links TRBV4-3 with TRBJ1-3; 8 nucleotides align to TRBD1. Germline CDR1 LGHNA, CDR2 YSLEER. The V and J ends lost 4 bases and 2 bases, in that order; junction bases with no gene match: 4. The CDR3 consists of 15 residues. The CDR3 region is CASSPSDRAGNTIYF. For the CDR3, the DNA is TGCGCCAGCAGCCCATCGGACAGGGCTGGAAACACCATATATTTT.

The chain is built from TRBV7-9 and TRBJ1-2, with TRBD1 identical over 8 bases. Germline-derived CDR1 and CDR2 are SEHNR and FQNEAQ (reference sequence). J lost 3 bases, V lost 1 base, and 7 bases had no gene match. The CDR3 consists of 16 residues. The CDR3 spells CASSLERTGWDYGYTF. The CDR3 DNA reads TGTGCCAGCAGCTTAGAAAGGACAGGGTGGGACTATGGCTACACCTTC.

V usage is TRBV28 and J usage is TRBJ1-1; D ambiguous. The CDR3 has 13 residues. With 2 bases removed from V and 4 bases from J, the gap between germline ends came to 8 bases. Germline CDR1 reads MDHEN; CDR2 reads SYDVKM. The CDR3 nucleotides read TGTGCCAGCAGTTTAGCCGGGTTCACTGAAGCTTTCTTT. It yields the protein CASSLAGFTEAFF.

J is TRBJ1-2 and V is TRBV25-1; D gene ambiguous. The CDR3 spans 13 residues. Germline lookup yields CDR1 MGHDK and CDR2 SYGVNS. V gave up 9 bases and J gave up 1 base, with 12 bases separating them. The CDR3 coding sequence is TGTGCCAGTCGGGGTGCGTATAACTATGGCTACACCTTC. Protein: CASRGAYNYGYTF.

This clone was seen a handful of times. CDR3 nucleotide sequence: TGCAGCGTTGAACCTTATAGGGGAGAATGGGCTGAAGCTTTCTTT. Protein: CSVEPYRGEWAEAFF. The rearrangement joins TRBV29-1 to TRBJ1-1; possibly TRBD1 for D (5 bases). Per germline, CDR1 SQVTM and CDR2 ANQGSEA. Trimming stripped 2 bases from V and 6 bases from J, with 19 bases between. CDR3 length equals 15 residues.

The chain joins TRBV6-5 to TRBJ1-5, with a tentative D call TRBD1 (5 bases). This CDR3 spans 15 amino acids. CDR1 MNHEY and CDR2 SVGAGI come from the germline V gene. V gave up 9 bases and J gave up 1 base, with 16 bases separating them. The CDR3 loop is CASATPTASNQPQHF. DNA for the CDR3: TGTGCCAGTGCGACCCCGACAGCGAGCAATCAGCCCCAGCATTTT.

This chain uses TRBV4-3 with TRBJ1-4; no firm D call. Deletions cut 4 bases from V and 1 base from J, with 7 bases between. CDR1 LGHNA and CDR2 YSLEER come from the germline V gene. The CDR3 runs to 14 residues. This CDR3 is CASSPHRTNEKLFF. The CDR3 DNA is TGCGCCAGCAGCCCGCACAGAACTAATGAAAAACTGTTTTTT.